The sequence of this T cell receptor (beta chain) was determined in a study of tissue T cells after allogeneic stem cell transplantation. Overall study results and limits: Shared clones across patients were few; motif clustering revealed tissue-specific shared signatures. Which tissue TCRs were alloreactive or antigen-specific was not determined. Some clones might be persisting host cells.

This clone was counted a few times. Its target is unknown. Gene names refer to mouse genes. As for time point: mouse harvest day 14 after allogeneic transplant. Mouse grafts combined 10^7 T-cell-depleted bone marrow cells with 10^6 splenic CD5+ T cells. Tissues came from B6→BALB/c major-mismatch GVHD mice at day 7 or 14. Clones were read by immunoSEQ multiplex PCR, and TCRdb kept only the in-frame ones, dropping some. The repertoire includes some 8,000 clones, 37% of them detected once, and less than 3.5% sits in the top ten. What was sequenced was skin. This TCR was sampled from a female BALB/c mouse given C57BL/6 T cells with graft-versus-host disease after an allogeneic hematopoietic cell transplant.

The sequenced part of the CDR3 DNA is TGTGCCAGCAGTCGTCAGGGGGCCTACACAGAAGTCTTC. Translation: CASSRQGAYTEVF. The full CDR3 protein is CASSRQGAYTEVFF. V usage is TRBV26 and J usage is TRBJ1-1, with 8 bases aligning to TRBD1. The CDR3 extends 1 residue past the end of the read, so its final part is completed from the germline J gene. This CDR3 comprises 14 residues. V lost 4 bases to trimming and J lost 3 bases; unmatched junction nucleotides: 4. Germline CDR1 KGHPV, CDR2 FQNQEV (reference sequence).